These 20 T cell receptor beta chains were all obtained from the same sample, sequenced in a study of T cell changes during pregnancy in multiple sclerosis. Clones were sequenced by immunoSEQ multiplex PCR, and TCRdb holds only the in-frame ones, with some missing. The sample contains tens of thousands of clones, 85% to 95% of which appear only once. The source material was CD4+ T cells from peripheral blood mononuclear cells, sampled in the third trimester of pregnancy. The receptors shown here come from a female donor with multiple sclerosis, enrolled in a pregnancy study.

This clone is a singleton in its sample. Written as DNA, the CDR3 is TGTGCCAGCAGCAGTAGCGTCTACAATGAGCAGTTCTTC. This codes for CASSSSVYNEQFF. The gene calls are TRBV5-6 and TRBJ2-1, with a weak D call TRBD2 (5 bases). The germline V gene has CDR1 SGHDT and CDR2 YYEEEE. Trimming cost V 4 bases and J 3 bases, with 8 bases left between them. The CDR3 sequence is 13 residues long.

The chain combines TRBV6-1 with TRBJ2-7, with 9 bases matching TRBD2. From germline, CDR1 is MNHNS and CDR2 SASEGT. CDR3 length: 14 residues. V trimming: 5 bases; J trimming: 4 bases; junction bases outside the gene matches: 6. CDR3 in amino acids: CASSPRTSAYEQYF. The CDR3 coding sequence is TGTGCCAGCAGTCCCAGGACTAGCGCATACGAGCAGTACTTC.

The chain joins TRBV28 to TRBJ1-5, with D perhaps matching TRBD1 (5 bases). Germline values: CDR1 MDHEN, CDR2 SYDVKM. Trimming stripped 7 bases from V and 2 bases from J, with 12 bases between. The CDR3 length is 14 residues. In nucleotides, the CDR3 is TGTGCCAGCACCCCCGGGGGAGGCAATCAGCCCCAGCATTTT. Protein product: CASTPGGGNQPQHF.

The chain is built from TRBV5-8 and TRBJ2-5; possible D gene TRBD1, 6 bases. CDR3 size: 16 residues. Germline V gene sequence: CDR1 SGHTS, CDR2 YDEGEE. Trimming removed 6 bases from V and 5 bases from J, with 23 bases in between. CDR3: CASIPEGGRVAETQYF. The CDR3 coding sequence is TGTGCCAGCATACCGGAAGGGGGTCGGGTGGCGGAGACCCAGTACTTC.

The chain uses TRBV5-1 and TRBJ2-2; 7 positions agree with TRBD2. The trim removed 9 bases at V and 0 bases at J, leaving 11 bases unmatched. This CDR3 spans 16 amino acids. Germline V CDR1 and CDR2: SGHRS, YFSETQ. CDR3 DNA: TGCGCCACTACGAACATAGCGGGTACGAACACCGGGGAGCTGTTTTTT. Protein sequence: CATTNIAGTNTGELFF.

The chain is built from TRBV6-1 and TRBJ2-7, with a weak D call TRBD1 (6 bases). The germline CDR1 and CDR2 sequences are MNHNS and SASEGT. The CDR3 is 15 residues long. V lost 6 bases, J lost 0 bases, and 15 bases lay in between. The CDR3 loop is CASRLQGPGSYEQYF. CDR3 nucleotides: TGTGCCAGCAGATTACAGGGCCCGGGCTCCTACGAGCAGTACTTC.

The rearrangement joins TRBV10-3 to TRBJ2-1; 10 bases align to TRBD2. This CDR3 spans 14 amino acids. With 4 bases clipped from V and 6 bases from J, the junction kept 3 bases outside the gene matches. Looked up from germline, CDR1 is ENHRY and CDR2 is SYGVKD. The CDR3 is CAISGLAGGNEQFF. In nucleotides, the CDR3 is TGTGCCATCAGTGGACTAGCGGGCGGCAATGAGCAGTTCTTC.

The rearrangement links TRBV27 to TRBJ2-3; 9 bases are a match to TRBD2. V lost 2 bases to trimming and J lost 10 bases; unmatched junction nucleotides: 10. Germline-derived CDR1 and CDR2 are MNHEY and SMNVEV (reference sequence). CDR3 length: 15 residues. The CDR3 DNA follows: TGTGCCAGCAGTTTAGGGGGCGGGAGGGCTATTTCGCAGTATTTT. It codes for CASSLGGGRAISQYF.

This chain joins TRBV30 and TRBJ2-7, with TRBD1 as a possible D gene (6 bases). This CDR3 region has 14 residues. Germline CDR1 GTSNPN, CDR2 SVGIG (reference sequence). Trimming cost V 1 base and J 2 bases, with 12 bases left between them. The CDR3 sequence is CAWSGPTGAYEQYF. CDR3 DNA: TGTGCCTGGAGTGGCCCGACAGGTGCCTACGAGCAGTACTTC.

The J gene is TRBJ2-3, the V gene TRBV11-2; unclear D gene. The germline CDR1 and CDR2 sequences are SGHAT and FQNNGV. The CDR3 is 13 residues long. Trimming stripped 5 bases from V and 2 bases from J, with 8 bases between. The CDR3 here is CASSTDPTDTQYF. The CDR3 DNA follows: TGTGCCAGCAGCACAGACCCCACAGATACGCAGTATTTT.

Here the CDR3 reads CASSSPPGGPYEQYF. DNA of the CDR3: TGTGCCAGCAGTTCCCCCCCAGGGGGCCCCTACGAGCAGTACTTC. This chain connects TRBV28 to TRBJ2-7; 8 bases match TRBD1. Losses at the gene ends were 4 bases for V and 2 bases for J; bases not matched to a gene: 7. The CDR3 covers 15 residues. Germline V gene lookup returns CDR1 MDHEN and CDR2 SYDVKM.

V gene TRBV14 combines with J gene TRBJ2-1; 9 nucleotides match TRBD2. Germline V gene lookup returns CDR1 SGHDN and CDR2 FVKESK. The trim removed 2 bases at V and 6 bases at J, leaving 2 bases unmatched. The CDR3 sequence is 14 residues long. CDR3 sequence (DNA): TGTGCCAGCAGCCAACTAGCGGGACTCAATGAGCAGTTCTTC. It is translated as CASSQLAGLNEQFF. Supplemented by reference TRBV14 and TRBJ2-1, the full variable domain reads EAGVTQFPSHSVIEKGQTVTLRCDPISGHDNLYWYRRVMGKEIKFLLHFVKESKQDESGMPNNRFLAERTGGTYSTLKVQPAELEDSGVYFCASSQLAGLNEQFFGPGTRLTVL.

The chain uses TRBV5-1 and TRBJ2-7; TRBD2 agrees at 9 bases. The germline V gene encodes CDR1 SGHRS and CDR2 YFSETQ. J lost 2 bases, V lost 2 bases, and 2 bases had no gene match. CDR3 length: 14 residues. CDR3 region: CASSLAGGTYEQYF. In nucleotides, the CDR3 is TGCGCCAGCAGCTTAGCGGGAGGCACCTACGAGCAGTACTTC.

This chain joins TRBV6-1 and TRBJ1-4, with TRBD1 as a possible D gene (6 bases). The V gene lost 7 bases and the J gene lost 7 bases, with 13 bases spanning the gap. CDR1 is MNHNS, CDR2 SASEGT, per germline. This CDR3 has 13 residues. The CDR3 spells CASKTGFSEKLFF. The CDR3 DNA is TGTGCCAGCAAAACAGGGTTCAGTGAAAAACTGTTTTTT.

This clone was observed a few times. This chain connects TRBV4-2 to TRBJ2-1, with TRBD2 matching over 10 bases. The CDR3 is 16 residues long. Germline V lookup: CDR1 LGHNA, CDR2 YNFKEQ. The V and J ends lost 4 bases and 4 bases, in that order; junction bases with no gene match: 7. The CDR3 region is CASSRDSGRGYNEQFF. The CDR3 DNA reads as TGTGCCAGCAGCCGGGACAGCGGGAGGGGTTACAATGAGCAGTTCTTC.

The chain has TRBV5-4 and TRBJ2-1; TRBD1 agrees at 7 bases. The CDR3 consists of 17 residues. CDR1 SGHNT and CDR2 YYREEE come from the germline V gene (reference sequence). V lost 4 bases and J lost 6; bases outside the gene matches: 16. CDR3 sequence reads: CASSRPLTGTSPNEQFF. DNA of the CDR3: TGTGCCAGCAGCCGACCCTTGACAGGGACCTCTCCCAATGAGCAGTTCTTC.

The DNA of the CDR3 is TGTGCCAGCAGTCTTAGCGGGACGACCTACGAGCAGTACTTC. Translating it yields CASSLSGTTYEQYF. The chain uses TRBV28 and TRBJ2-5, with 8 bases fitting TRBD2. Judging by the DNA end, TRBJ2-7 fits better; the J call may be wrong. The CDR3 extends over 14 amino acids. Germline assignment: CDR1 MDHEN and CDR2 SYDVKM.

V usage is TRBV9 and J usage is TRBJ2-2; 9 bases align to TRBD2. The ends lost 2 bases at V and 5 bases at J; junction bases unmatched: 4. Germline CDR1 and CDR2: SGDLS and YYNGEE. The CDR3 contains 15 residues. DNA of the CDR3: TGTGCCAGCAGCGTTAGCGGGAGCCGAACCGGGGAGCTGTTTTTT. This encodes CASSVSGSRTGELFF.

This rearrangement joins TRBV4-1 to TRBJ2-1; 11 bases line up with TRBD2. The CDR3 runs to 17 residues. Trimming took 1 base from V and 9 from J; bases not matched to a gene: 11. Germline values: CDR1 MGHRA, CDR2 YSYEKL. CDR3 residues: CASSQGLAGGPESEQFF. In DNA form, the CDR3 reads TGCGCCAGCAGCCAAGGCTTAGCGGGAGGGCCCGAGAGTGAGCAGTTCTTC.

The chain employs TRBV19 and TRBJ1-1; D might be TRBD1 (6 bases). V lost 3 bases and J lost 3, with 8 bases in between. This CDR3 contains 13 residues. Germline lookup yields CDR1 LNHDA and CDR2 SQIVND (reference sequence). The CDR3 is CASSIYRDTEAFF. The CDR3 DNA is TGTGCCAGTAGTATTTACAGGGACACTGAAGCTTTCTTT.